What follows are 8 T cell receptor beta chains derived from one specimen sequenced in a study of cytomegalovirus exposure and HLA in healthy donors. PCR amplification relied on 60 Vbeta primers (plus 13 Jbeta primers). Libraries were prepared by immunoSEQ multiplex PCR; TCRdb keeps only in-frame clonotypes and omits some of them. The sample comprises 100,000 to 150,000 clones, under 90% of which are singletons, and roughly 4.2% rests with the top ten. The sequencing sample was made of PBMCs. These receptors originate from a woman between 40 and 50 years old in good health and CMV-seronegative.

The gene calls are TRBV19 and TRBJ2-1, with TRBD1 matching 11 bases. V lost 8 bases to trimming and J lost 7 bases; unmatched junction nucleotides: 7. Germline values: CDR1 LNHDA, CDR2 SQIVND (reference sequence). CDR3 length: 14 amino acids. CDR3 sequence (DNA): TGTGCCAGTGAACGGGACAGGGGGGTGAATGAGCAGTTCTTC. Translated: CASERDRGVNEQFF.

The genes are TRBV21-1 and TRBJ2-5; the table names TRBD1, a call not compared with the DNA. TRBV21-1 is described as a pseudogene. This CDR3 region has 16 residues. The CDR3 DNA is TGTGCCAGCAGCAAAGATAGCAGGGTGGGGCGACAGACCCAGTACTTC. Protein: CASSKDSRVGRQTQYF.

This sequence joins TRBV28 and TRBJ1-5; the match to TRBD1 covers 8 bases. The junction had 13 bases not matched to a gene; V was cut back by 6 bases and J by 6 bases. The CDR3 runs to 16 residues. Germline V gene lookup returns CDR1 MDHEN and CDR2 SYDVKM. The CDR3 DNA follows: TGTGCCAGCAGCCGATACAGGGGGACTCGTTTTCAGCCCCAGCATTTT. Residues: CASSRYRGTRFQPQHF.

About this clone itself: Different DNA sequences within this sample yield the same CDR3. This chain links TRBV27 with TRBJ2-7; D unclear. This CDR3 has 14 amino acids. Germline V gene lookup returns CDR1 MNHEY and CDR2 SMNVEV (reference sequence). V was pared by 0 bases and J by 0 bases, with 6 bases between. The CDR3 sequence is CASSLSGSSYEQYF. CDR3 DNA: TGTGCCAGCAGTTTATCGGGCAGCTCCTACGAGCAGTACTTC.

The chain employs TRBV18 and TRBJ2-2; the match to TRBD1 covers 9 bases. The J segment lost 5 bases and the V segment lost 5 bases, leaving 6 bases of the junction unmatched. The CDR3 is 15 amino acids. Germline V gene sequence: CDR1 KGHSH, CDR2 LQKENI. DNA for the CDR3: TGTGCCAGCTCAGCGCTGGGACAGGGTACCGGGGAGCTGTTTTTT. This sequence encodes CASSALGQGTGELFF.

The chain links TRBV7-3 to TRBJ2-3; D is possibly TRBD2 (5 bases). Trimming pared 5 bases from V and 2 bases from J, leaving 8 bases between. The CDR3 totals 13 residues. The V gene's germline CDR1 is SGHTA and CDR2 FQGTGA. CDR3 in amino acids: CASSNDYTDTQYF. The CDR3, as DNA: TGTGCCAGCAGCAATGACTACACAGATACGCAGTATTTT.

The chain couples TRBV7-2 to TRBJ1-2; no clear D gene. In germline, CDR1 is SGHTA, CDR2 FQGNSA. The V and J ends lost 5 bases and 8 bases respectively, with 18 bases between them. The CDR3 is 14 amino acids. The DNA of the CDR3 is TGTGCCAGCAGCGGTAGTGCGAACTATGGAGGCTACACCTTC. Protein sequence: CASSGSANYGGYTF.

The J gene is TRBJ2-2, the V gene TRBV5-1; 8 bases agree with TRBD1. The CDR3 length is 15 residues. J gave up 7 bases and V 0 bases, and 5 bases lay outside the gene matches. CDR1 is SGHRS, CDR2 YFSETQ, per germline. This CDR3 is CASSLDQGAIGELFF. CDR3 nucleotides: TGCGCCAGCAGCTTGGATCAGGGGGCGATCGGGGAGCTGTTTTTT.